These 18 T cell receptor beta chains were all obtained from the same sample, sequenced in a study of cytomegalovirus exposure and HLA in healthy donors. In the PCR, 60 Vbeta and 13 Jbeta primers were used. Profiled with immunoSEQ multiplex PCR; TCRdb holds only in-frame clones, not every one. The data contain about 130,000 clones, approximately 62% of them singletons. Sequencing was performed on PBMCs. The receptors originated from a human donor in good health.

The V call is TRBV7-2, the J call TRBJ2-7, with 8 nucleotides matching TRBD2. The V segment lost 1 base and the J segment 0 bases; nucleotides outside the gene matches: 5. The CDR3 consists of 16 residues. Germline CDR1 SGHTA, CDR2 FQGNSA. CDR3 sequence reads: CASSLVGGRSSYEQYF. For the CDR3, the DNA is TGTGCCAGCAGCTTAGTAGGCGGGAGGAGCTCCTACGAGCAGTACTTC.

V gene TRBV27 combines with J gene TRBJ2-1; TRBD2 matches at 10 bases. The CDR3 is made up of 16 amino acids. CDR1 is MNHEY and CDR2 is SMNVEV in the germline V gene (reference sequence). Losses at the gene ends were 5 bases for V and 0 bases for J; bases not matched to a gene: 4. Here the CDR3 reads CASSGLADSSYNEQFF. The CDR3 DNA reads as TGTGCCAGCAGTGGACTAGCGGATAGCTCCTACAATGAGCAGTTCTTC.

This clone was recorded only once. V gene TRBV5-1 combines with J gene TRBJ2-1, with 9 bases matching TRBD1. CDR3 length equals 16 residues. Germline V gene lookup returns CDR1 SGHRS and CDR2 YFSETQ. V shed 0 bases and J 4 bases; nucleotides not matched to a gene: 5. The CDR3 coding sequence is TGCGCCAGCAGCTTGGCGGCCGGGACAGGGTACAATGAGCAGTTCTTC. Protein sequence: CASSLAAGTGYNEQFF. Full variable domain (rest looked up from reference TRBV5-1 and TRBJ2-1): KAGVTQTPRYLIKTRGQQVTLSCSPISGHRSVSWYQQTPGQGLQFLFEYFSETQRNKGNFPGRFSGRQFSNSRSEMNVSTLELGDSALYLCASSLAAGTGYNEQFFGPGTRLTVL.

The chain combines TRBV4-2 with TRBJ1-2, with D unresolved. Germline CDR1 and CDR2: LGHNA and YNFKEQ. The CDR3 runs to 16 residues. V shed 2 bases and J shed 2 bases, with 15 bases lying between them. CDR3 in amino acids: CASSQYPGSPNYGYTF. In DNA, the CDR3 is TGTGCCAGCAGCCAATATCCTGGGAGTCCGAACTATGGCTACACCTTC.

The rearrangement uses TRBV27 and TRBJ1-1; D not resolved. V was shortened by 5 bases and J by 7 bases, with 11 bases between the two germline ends. CDR1 and CDR2 (germline): MNHEY, SMNVEV (reference sequence). The CDR3 has 12 amino acids. This CDR3 is CASSHTGVEAFF. CDR3 nucleotide sequence: TGTGCCAGCAGTCACACGGGAGTTGAAGCTTTCTTT.

This chain joins TRBV28 and TRBJ1-4; unclear D gene. CDR1 is MDHEN, CDR2 SYDVKM, per germline. The CDR3 consists of 15 residues. Trimming took off 6 bases at V and 0 bases at J, with 11 bases between the two ends. The CDR3 loop reads CASSDGSTTNEKLFF. DNA of the CDR3: TGTGCCAGCAGCGACGGGTCCACAACTAATGAAAAACTGTTTTTT.

In this sample, this clone turned up a few times. The chain combines TRBV7-2 with TRBJ2-3, with D unclear. Germline V CDR1 and CDR2: SGHTA, FQGNSA. The CDR3 has 14 amino acids. V was cut by 5 bases and J by 8 bases, with 17 bases left in between. The CDR3 sequence: CASSPGSLQGTQYF. CDR3 in DNA: TGTGCCAGCAGCCCGGGTAGCTTGCAAGGTACGCAGTATTTT. Full variable domain (remainder filled in from reference TRBV7-2 and TRBJ2-3): GAGVSQSPSNKVTEKGKDVELRCDPISGHTALYWYRQSLGQGLEFLIYFQGNSAPDKSGLPSDRFSAERTGGSVSTLTIQRTQQEDSAVYLCASSPGSLQGTQYFGPGTRLTVL.

The chain is built from TRBV5-6 and TRBJ2-7, with D uncertain. The CDR3 consists of 14 residues. Germline CDR1 and CDR2: SGHDT and YYEEEE. The V end was cut by 4 bases, the J end by 4 bases, with 15 bases between. CDR3 loop: CASSLGRTRYEQYF. Here the CDR3 DNA reads TGTGCCAGCAGCCTCGGTCGTACCAGGTACGAGCAGTACTTC. The full variable domain, its missing parts supplied by reference TRBV5-6 and TRBJ2-7, is DAGVTQSPTHLIKTRGQQVTLRCSPKSGHDTVSWYQQALGQGPQFIFQYYEEEERQRGNFPDRFSGHQFPNYSSELNVNALLLGDSALYLCASSLGRTRYEQYFGPGTRLTVT.

The chain uses TRBV9 and TRBJ2-2, with 8 bases that match TRBD2. V trimming: 0 bases; J trimming: 5 bases; junction bases outside the gene matches: 3. This CDR3 has 15 amino acids. CDR1 is SGDLS, CDR2 YYNGEE, per germline. The CDR3 loop is CASSVEVAGTGELFF. Here the CDR3 DNA reads TGTGCCAGCAGCGTAGAGGTAGCGGGGACCGGGGAGCTGTTTTTT.

This clone was seen only once. The chain is built from TRBV19 and TRBJ2-2; D is perhaps TRBD2 (6 bases). CDR1 is LNHDA and CDR2 is SQIVND in the germline V gene (reference sequence). Trimming took 10 bases from V and 4 from J, leaving 19 bases between them. There are 15 residues in the CDR3. The CDR3 coding sequence is TGTGCCACCTCGGGACGGGGGAGAGGCACCGGGGAGCTGTTTTTT. As protein: CATSGRGRGTGELFF. Full variable domain (rest looked up from reference TRBV19 and TRBJ2-2): DGGITQSPKYLFRKEGQNVTLSCEQNLNHDAMYWYRQDPGQGLRLIYYSQIVNDFQKGDIAEGYSVSREKKESFPLTVTSAQKNPTAFYLCATSGRGRGTGELFFGEGSRLTVL.

The V gene is TRBV5-5, the J gene TRBJ1-5; D is undetermined. V was pared by 4 bases and J by 4 bases, with 9 bases between. Germline loops: CDR1 SGHKS, CDR2 YYEKEE (reference sequence). The CDR3 totals 13 residues. The CDR3 coding sequence is TGTGCCAGCAGCGCGTCGGGGAATCAGCCCCAGCATTTT. This encodes CASSASGNQPQHF.

The chain couples TRBV18 to TRBJ1-2, with D unresolved. CDR3 size: 13 residues. V dropped 2 bases and J dropped 4 bases, with 8 bases sitting between them. CDR1 and CDR2 (germline): KGHSH, LQKENI. The CDR3 is CASSPYSGYGYTF. Written as DNA, the CDR3 is TGTGCCAGCTCACCATACAGCGGCTATGGCTACACCTTC.

The sample holds a few counts of this clone. The chain has TRBV13 and TRBJ1-6; D ambiguous. Germline V gene lookup returns CDR1 PRHDT and CDR2 FYEKMQ (reference sequence). The CDR3 spans 15 residues. V was pared by 3 bases and J by 0 bases, with 6 bases between. The DNA of the CDR3 is TGTGCCAGCAGCTTTGAGAGCTCCTATAATTCACCCCTCCACTTT. Its translation: CASSFESSYNSPLHF.

This chain joins TRBV4-2 and TRBJ2-2; D might be TRBD2 (6 bases). The CDR3 is 17 amino acids. CDR1 is LGHNA, CDR2 YNFKEQ, per germline. V was shortened by 4 bases and J by 4 bases, with 19 bases between the two germline ends. The CDR3: CASSLPQAGSGTGELFF. The CDR3 nucleotides read TGTGCCAGCAGCCTACCTCAGGCCGGGAGTGGCACCGGGGAGCTGTTTTTT.

The chain carries TRBV29-1 and TRBJ1-1, with TRBD1 as a possible D gene (5 bases). CDR3 size: 13 residues. The germline V gene has CDR1 SQVTM and CDR2 ANQGSEA. V was cut by 6 bases and J by 1 base, with 12 bases left in between. The CDR3 is CSVGPRANTEAFF. CDR3 coding DNA: TGCAGCGTCGGCCCCAGGGCGAACACTGAAGCTTTCTTT.

The V gene is TRBV18, the J gene TRBJ2-3; 10 bases align to TRBD2. CDR3 size: 17 residues. Germline V gives CDR1 KGHSH, CDR2 LQKENI. J lost 1 base, V lost 2 bases, and 6 bases had no gene match. CDR3 loop: CASSPSSLAGGTDTQYF. In nucleotides, the CDR3 is TGTGCCAGCTCACCAAGTTCTCTAGCGGGAGGCACAGATACGCAGTATTTT.

The gene calls are TRBV9 and TRBJ2-5, with TRBD1 as a possible D gene (6 bases). The germline V gene encodes CDR1 SGDLS and CDR2 YYNGEE. This CDR3 has 14 residues. V lost 2 bases, J lost 5 bases, and 13 bases lay in between. The CDR3 protein is CASSVSGQGETQYF. CDR3 nucleotide sequence: TGTGCCAGCAGCGTGTCCGGCCAGGGGGAGACCCAGTACTTC. The full variable domain, in which reference TRBV9 and TRBJ2-5 provide the parts outside the CDR3, is DSGVTQTPKHLITATGQRVTLRCSPRSGDLSVYWYQQSLDQGLQFLIQYYNGEERAKGNILERFSAQQFPDLHSELNLSSLELGDSALYFCASSVSGQGETQYFGPGTRLLVL.

The V gene is TRBV7-6, the J gene TRBJ2-5; TRBD2 aligns across 11 bases. V lost 5 bases and J lost 4; bases outside the gene matches: 6. The V gene's germline CDR1 is SGHVS and CDR2 FNYEAQ. The CDR3 runs 15 residues. Here the CDR3 DNA reads TGTGCCAGCAGCCTCCGACTAGCGGGACTAGAGACCCAGTACTTC. Translating gives CASSLRLAGLETQYF. The variable domain in full, with the rest retrieved from reference TRBV7-6 and TRBJ2-5, is GAGVSQSPRYKVTKRGQDVALRCDPISGHVSLYWYRQALGQGPEFLTYFNYEAQQDKSGLPNDRFSAERPEGSISTLTIQRTEQRDSAMYRCASSLRLAGLETQYFGPGTRLLVL.